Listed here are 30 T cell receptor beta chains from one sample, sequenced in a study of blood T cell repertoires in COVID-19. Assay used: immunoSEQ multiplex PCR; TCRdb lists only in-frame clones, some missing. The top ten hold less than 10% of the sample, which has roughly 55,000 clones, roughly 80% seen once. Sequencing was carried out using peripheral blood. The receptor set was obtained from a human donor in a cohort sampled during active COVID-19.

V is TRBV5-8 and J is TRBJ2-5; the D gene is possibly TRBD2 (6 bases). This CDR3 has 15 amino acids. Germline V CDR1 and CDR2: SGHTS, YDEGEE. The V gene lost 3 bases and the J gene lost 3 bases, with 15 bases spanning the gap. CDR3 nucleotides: TGTGCCAGCAGCTCGGGGCTAGCGACGGAAGAGACCCAGTACTTC. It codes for CASSSGLATEETQYF.

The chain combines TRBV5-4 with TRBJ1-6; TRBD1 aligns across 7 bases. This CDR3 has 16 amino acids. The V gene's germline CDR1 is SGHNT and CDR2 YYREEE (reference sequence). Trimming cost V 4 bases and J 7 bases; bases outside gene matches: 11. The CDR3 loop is CASSLLRGYQNSPLHF. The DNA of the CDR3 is TGTGCCAGCAGCCTGCTCAGGGGGTATCAGAATTCACCCCTCCACTTT.

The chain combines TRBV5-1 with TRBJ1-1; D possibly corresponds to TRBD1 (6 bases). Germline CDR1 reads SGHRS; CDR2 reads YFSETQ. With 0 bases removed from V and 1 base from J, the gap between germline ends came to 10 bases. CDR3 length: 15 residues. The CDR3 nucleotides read TGCGCCAGCAGCTTGGCAGGGGTGACGAACACTGAAGCTTTCTTT. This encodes CASSLAGVTNTEAFF.

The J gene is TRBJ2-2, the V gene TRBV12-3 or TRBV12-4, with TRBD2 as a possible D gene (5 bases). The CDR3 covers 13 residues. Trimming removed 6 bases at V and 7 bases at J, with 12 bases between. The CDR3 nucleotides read TGTGCCAGCAGGCCTACAACTAGCGGGGAGCTGTTTTTT. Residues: CASRPTTSGELFF.

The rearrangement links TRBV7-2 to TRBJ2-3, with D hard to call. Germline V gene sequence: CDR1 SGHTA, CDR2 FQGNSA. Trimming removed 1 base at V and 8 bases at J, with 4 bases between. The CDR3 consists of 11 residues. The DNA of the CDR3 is TGTGCCAGCAGCTTAGTTAGTACGCAGTATTTT. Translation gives CASSLVSTQYF.

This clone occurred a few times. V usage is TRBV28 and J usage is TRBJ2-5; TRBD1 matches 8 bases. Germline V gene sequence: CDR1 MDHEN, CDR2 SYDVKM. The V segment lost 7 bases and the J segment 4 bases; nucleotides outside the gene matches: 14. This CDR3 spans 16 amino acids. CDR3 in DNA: TGTGCCAGCACTCCCTCGGGCAGGGGGCGTGGAGAGACCCAGTACTTC. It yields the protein CASTPSGRGRGETQYF.

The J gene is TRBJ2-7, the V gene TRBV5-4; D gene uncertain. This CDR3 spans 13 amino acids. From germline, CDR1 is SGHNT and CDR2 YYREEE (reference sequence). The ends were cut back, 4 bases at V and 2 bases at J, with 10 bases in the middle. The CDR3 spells CASSRALAYEQYF. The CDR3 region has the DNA TGTGCCAGCAGCCGAGCACTGGCCTACGAGCAGTACTTC.

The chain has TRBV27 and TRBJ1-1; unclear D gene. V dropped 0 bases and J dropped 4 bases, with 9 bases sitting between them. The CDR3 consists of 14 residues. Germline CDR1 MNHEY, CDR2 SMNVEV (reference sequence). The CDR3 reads CASSLSASPTEAFF. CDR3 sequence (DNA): TGTGCCAGCAGTTTATCCGCAAGCCCCACTGAAGCTTTCTTT.

CDR3 sequence: CASSYEPGMADTEAFF. Here the CDR3 DNA reads TGTGCCAGCAGTTACGAACCGGGAATGGCGGACACTGAAGCTTTCTTT. This chain uses TRBV6-5 with TRBJ1-1, with no clear D. The V gene lost 2 bases and the J gene lost 3 bases, with 16 bases spanning the gap. This CDR3 region has 16 residues. Germline CDR1 and CDR2: MNHEY and SVGAGI.

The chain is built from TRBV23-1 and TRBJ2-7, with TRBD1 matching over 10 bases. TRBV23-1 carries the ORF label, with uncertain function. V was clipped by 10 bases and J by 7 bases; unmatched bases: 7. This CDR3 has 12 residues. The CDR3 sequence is CAKTGGLREQYF. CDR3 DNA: TGCGCCAAGACAGGGGGCTTGAGGGAGCAGTACTTC.

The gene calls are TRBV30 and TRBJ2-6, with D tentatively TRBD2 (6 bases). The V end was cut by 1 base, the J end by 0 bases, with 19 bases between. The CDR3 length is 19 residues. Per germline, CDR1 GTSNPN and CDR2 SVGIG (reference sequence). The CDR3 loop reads CAWSDFGGPPLSGANVLTF. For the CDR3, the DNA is TGTGCCTGGAGTGACTTCGGGGGTCCACCTCTCTCTGGGGCCAACGTCCTGACTTTC.

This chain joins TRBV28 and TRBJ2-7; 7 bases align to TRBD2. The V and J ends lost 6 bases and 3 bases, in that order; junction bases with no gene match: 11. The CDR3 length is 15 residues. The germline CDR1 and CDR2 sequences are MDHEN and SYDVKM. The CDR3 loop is CASSPGGRDYYEQYF. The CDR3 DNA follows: TGTGCCAGCAGCCCCGGGGGACGGGACTACTACGAGCAGTACTTC.

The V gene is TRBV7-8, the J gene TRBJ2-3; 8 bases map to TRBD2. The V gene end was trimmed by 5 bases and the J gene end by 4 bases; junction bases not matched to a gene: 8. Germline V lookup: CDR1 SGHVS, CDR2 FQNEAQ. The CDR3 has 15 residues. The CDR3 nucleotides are TGTGCCAGCAGCCCGATTGGGACTAGTGCAGATACGCAGTATTTT. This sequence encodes CASSPIGTSADTQYF.

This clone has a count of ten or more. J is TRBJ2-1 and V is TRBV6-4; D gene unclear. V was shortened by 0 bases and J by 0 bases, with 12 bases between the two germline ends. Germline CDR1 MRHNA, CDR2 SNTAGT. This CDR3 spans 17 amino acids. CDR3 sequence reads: CASSDSFHLSSYNEQFF. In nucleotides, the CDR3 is TGTGCCAGCAGTGACTCTTTCCACCTCAGCTCCTACAATGAGCAGTTCTTC.

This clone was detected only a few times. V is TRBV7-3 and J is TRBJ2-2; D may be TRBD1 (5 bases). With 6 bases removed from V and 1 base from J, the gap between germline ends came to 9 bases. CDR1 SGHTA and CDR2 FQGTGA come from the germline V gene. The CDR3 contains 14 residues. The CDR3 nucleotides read TGTGCCAGCAGACCTGGACAGAACACCGGGGAGCTGTTTTTT. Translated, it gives CASRPGQNTGELFF.

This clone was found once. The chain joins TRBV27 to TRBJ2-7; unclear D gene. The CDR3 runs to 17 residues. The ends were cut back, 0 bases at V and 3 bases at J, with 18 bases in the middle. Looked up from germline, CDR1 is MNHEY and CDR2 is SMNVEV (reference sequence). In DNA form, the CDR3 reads TGTGCCAGCAGTTTATCGTCCGGAGCGACTCCCTTCTACGAGCAGTACTTC. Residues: CASSLSSGATPFYEQYF.

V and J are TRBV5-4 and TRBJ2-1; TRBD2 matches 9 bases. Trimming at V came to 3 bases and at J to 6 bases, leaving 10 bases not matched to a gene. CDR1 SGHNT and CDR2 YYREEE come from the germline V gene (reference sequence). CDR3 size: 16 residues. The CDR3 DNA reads TGTGCCAGCAGCTCCTATAGCGGGAGTAAGGGCAATGAGCAGTTCTTC. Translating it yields CASSSYSGSKGNEQFF.

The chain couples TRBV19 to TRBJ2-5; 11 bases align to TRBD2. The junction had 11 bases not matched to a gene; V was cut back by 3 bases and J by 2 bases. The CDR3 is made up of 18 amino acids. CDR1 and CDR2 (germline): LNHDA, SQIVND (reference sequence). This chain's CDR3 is CASSIPPRLAGRQETQYF. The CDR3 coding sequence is TGTGCCAGTAGTATTCCCCCGCGACTAGCGGGGCGACAAGAGACCCAGTACTTC.

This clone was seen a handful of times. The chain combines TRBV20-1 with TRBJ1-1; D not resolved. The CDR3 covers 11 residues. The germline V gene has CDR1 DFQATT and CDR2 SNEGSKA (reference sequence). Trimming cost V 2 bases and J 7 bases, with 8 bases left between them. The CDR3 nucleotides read TGCAGTGCTAGAAGACCAGGTGAAGCTTTCTTT. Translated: CSARRPGEAFF.

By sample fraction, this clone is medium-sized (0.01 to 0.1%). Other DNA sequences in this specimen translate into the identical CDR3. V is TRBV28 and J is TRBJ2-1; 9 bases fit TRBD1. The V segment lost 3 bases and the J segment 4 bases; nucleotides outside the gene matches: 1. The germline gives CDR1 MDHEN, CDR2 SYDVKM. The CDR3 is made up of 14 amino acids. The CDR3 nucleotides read TGTGCCAGCAGTTTGGACAGGGGATACAATGAGCAGTTCTTC. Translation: CASSLDRGYNEQFF.

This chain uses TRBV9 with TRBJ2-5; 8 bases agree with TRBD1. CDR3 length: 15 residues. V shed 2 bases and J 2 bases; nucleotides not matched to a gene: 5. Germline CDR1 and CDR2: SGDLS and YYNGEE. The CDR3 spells CASSVAGGAQETQYF. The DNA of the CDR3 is TGTGCCAGCAGCGTGGCAGGGGGCGCACAAGAGACCCAGTACTTC.

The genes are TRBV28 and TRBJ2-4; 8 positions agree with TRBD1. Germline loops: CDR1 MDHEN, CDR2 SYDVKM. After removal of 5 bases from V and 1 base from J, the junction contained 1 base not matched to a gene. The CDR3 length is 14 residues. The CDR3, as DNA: TGTGCCAGCAGTCGACAGGGGGCCAAAAACATTCAGTACTTC. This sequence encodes CASSRQGAKNIQYF.

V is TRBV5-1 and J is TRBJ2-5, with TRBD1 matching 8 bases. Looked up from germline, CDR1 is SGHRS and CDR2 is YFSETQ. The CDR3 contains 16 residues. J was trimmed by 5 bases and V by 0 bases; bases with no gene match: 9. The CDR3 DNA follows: TGCGCCAGCAGCTTGGGGATCGCAGGGGGCTCGGAGACCCAGTACTTC. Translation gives CASSLGIAGGSETQYF.

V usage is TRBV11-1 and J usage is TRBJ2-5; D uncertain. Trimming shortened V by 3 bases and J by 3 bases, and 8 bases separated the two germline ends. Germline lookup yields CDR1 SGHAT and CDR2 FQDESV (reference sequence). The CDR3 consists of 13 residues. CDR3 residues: CASSFDTEETQYF. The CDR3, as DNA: TGTGCCAGCAGCTTTGATACGGAAGAGACCCAGTACTTC.

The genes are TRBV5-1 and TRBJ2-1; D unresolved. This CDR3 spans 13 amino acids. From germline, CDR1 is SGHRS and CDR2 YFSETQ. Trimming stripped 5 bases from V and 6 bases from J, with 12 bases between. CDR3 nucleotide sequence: TGCGCCAGCAGTGTAGGTGCGGTCAATGAGCAGTTCTTC. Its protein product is CASSVGAVNEQFF.

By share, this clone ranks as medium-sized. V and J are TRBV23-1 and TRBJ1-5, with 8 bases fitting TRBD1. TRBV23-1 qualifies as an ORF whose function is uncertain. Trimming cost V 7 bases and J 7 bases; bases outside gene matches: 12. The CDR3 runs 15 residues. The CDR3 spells CASKPPTGARQPQHF. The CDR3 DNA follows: TGCGCCAGCAAGCCCCCGACAGGGGCGAGGCAGCCCCAGCATTTT.

CDR3 protein: CSVAVFPGLGGYEQYF. CDR3 sequence (DNA): TGCAGCGTTGCGGTTTTCCCAGGACTGGGGGGCTACGAGCAGTACTTC. The chain links TRBV29-1 to TRBJ2-7, with D perhaps matching TRBD2 (6 bases). Germline CDR1 and CDR2: SQVTM and ANQGSEA. The V and J ends lost 4 bases and 3 bases respectively, with 22 bases between them. The CDR3 length is 16 residues.

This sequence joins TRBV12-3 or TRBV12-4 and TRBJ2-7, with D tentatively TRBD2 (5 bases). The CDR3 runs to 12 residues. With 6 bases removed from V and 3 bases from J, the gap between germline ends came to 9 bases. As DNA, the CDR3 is TGTGCCAGCAGCCTCGGGGACTACGAGCAGTACTTC. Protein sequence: CASSLGDYEQYF.

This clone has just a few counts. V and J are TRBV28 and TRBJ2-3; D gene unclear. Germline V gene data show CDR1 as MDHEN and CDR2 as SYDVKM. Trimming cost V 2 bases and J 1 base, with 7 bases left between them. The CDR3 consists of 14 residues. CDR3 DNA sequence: TGTGCCAGCAGTTTAGGCTGGCGCACAGATACGCAGTATTTT. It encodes CASSLGWRTDTQYF.

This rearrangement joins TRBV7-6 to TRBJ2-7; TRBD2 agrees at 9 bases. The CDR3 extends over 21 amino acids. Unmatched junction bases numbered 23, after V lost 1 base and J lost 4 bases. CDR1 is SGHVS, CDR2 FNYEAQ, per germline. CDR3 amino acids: CASSLDPAISAGGAEDYEQYF. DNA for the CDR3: TGTGCCAGCAGCTTAGACCCCGCTATTTCCGCGGGGGGGGCGGAAGATTACGAGCAGTACTTC.